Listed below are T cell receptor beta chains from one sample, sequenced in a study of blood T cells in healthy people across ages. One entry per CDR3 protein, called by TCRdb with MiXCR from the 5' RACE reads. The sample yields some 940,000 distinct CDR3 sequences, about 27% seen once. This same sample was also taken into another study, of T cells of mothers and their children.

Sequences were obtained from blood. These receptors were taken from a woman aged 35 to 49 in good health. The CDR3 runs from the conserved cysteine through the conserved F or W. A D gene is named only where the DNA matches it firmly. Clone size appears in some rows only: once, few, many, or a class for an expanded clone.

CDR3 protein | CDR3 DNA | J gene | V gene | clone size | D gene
CAGSPRPETNEKLFF | TGTGCCGGCTCACCAAGGCCAGAAACTAATGAAAAACTGTTTTTT | TRBJ1-4 | TRBV18 | . | .
CASSYSTEQYF | TGTGCCAGCAGTTACTCGACAGAGCAGTACTTC | TRBJ2-7 | TRBV6-6 | many | .
CSARDLGQGHSNYGYTF | TGCAGTGCTAGAGATCTGGGACAGGGACATTCTAACTATGGCTACACCTTC | TRBJ1-2 | TRBV20-1 | many | TRBD1
CASSSVGAGGQEQFF | TGTGCCAGCAGCTCCGTTGGAGCGGGGGGGCAGGAGCAGTTCTTC | TRBJ2-1 | TRBV9 | many | TRBD2
CASSPGGTYNEQFF | TGTGCCAGTTCTCCCGGGGGGACCTACAATGAGCAGTTCTTC | TRBJ2-1 | TRBV6-4 | many | TRBD2
CASSQDVRAVGELFF | TGTGCCAGCAGCCAAGATGTCAGGGCGGTCGGGGAGCTGTTTTTT | TRBJ2-2 | TRBV4-2 | . | .
CSARDWIGGGTYEQYF | TGCAGTGCTAGAGATTGGATTGGCGGGGGCACCTACGAGCAGTACTTC | TRBJ2-7 | TRBV20-1 | many | .
CAGSARQTDTQYF | TGTGCCGGCAGCGCCCGACAGACAGATACGCAGTATTTT | TRBJ2-3 | TRBV9 | . | .
CSAQGRLQETQYF | TGCAGTGCTCAAGGACGTCTCCAAGAGACCCAGTACTTC | TRBJ2-5 | TRBV20-1 | few | .
CASSLAIHTDTQYF | TGTGCCAGCAGCCTAGCGATACACACAGATACGCAGTATTTT | TRBJ2-3 | TRBV2 | few | .
CASSSKTYSGFGYEQYF | TGTGCCAGCAGCTCCAAGACCTACAGCGGGTTCGGGTACGAGCAGTACTTC | TRBJ2-7 | TRBV7-2 | . | .
CASILTGSPSYEQYF | TGTGCCAGCATTCTTACAGGGTCACCCTCCTACGAGCAGTACTTC | TRBJ2-7 | TRBV2 | few | .
CASSQQTGTARLETEAFF | TGCGCCAGCAGCCAACAAACCGGGACAGCTAGGTTAGAGACTGAAGCTTTCTTT | TRBJ1-1 | TRBV4-1 | few | TRBD1
CASIGTGAFNYGYTF | TGTGCCAGCATCGGGACAGGGGCTTTTAACTATGGCTACACCTTC | TRBJ1-2 | TRBV6-1 | many | TRBD1
CAIRQVMNTEAFF | TGTGCCATCAGACAGGTTATGAACACTGAAGCTTTCTTT | TRBJ1-1 | TRBV10-3 | few | .
CASSQTFSDGGFSYNEQFF | TGCGCCAGCAGCCAAACGTTTTCGGACGGGGGGTTCTCCTACAATGAGCAGTTCTTC | TRBJ2-1 | TRBV4-1 | many | TRBD2
CASSLALGQGASPLHF | TGTGCCAGCAGCTTAGCGCTGGGACAGGGGGCTTCACCCCTCCACTTT | TRBJ1-6 | TRBV7-9 | . | TRBD1
CSVPRGQGDTEAFF | TGCAGCGTGCCCCGGGGACAGGGGGACACTGAAGCTTTCTTT | TRBJ1-1 | TRBV29-1 | . | TRBD1
CASSERGGEYIEQFF | TGTGCCAGCAGCGAGCGGGGGGGAGAGTACATTGAGCAGTTCTTC | TRBJ2-1 | TRBV9 | . | TRBD2
CASSPRFLSSGVGDEQYF | TGTGCCAGCAGCCCCCGATTCCTCTCTAGCGGGGTTGGGGACGAGCAGTACTTC | TRBJ2-7 | TRBV3-1 | once | TRBD2
CASSQDLRGRYEQYF | TGCGCCAGCAGCCAAGATCTGAGGGGGCGGTACGAGCAGTACTTC | TRBJ2-7 | TRBV4-3 | many | TRBD1
CASPDSLSGEQYF | TGTGCCAGCCCGGACTCTCTGAGTGGCGAGCAGTACTTC | TRBJ2-7 | TRBV28 | . | .
CSVGQAYEQYF | TGCAGCGTCGGACAGGCCTACGAGCAGTACTTC | TRBJ2-7 | TRBV29-1 | . | TRBD1
CASSRGPRENEKLFF | TGCGCCAGCAGTCGTGGTCCCCGAGAAAATGAAAAACTGTTTTTT | TRBJ1-4 | TRBV4-1 | . | .
CASSPGWDTQYF | TGCGCCAGCAGCCCGGGGTGGGATACGCAGTATTTT | TRBJ2-3 | TRBV5-1 | many | .
CASRDWGGRNQPQHF | TGTGCCAGCAGGGATTGGGGGGGTCGCAATCAGCCCCAGCATTTT | TRBJ1-5 | TRBV12-3/TRBV12-4 | . | .
CSVHILNTEAFF | TGCAGCGTTCACATCCTGAACACTGAAGCTTTCTTT | TRBJ1-1 | TRBV29-1 | . | .
CASSQAGFNTEAFF | TGTGCCAGCAGCCAAGCCGGATTTAACACTGAAGCTTTCTTT | TRBJ1-1 | TRBV3-1 | . | .
CASSSPGTSYGYTF | TGTGCCAGCAGCTCTCCCGGGACATCTTATGGCTACACCTTC | TRBJ1-2 | TRBV7-9 | many | .
CASRTIGATGLETQYF | TGTGCCAGTAGAACAATTGGGGCTACAGGGCTAGAGACCCAGTACTTC | TRBJ2-5 | TRBV19 | . | .
CASSFVSRGPGYNSPLHF | TGTGCCAGCAGCTTCGTTTCGAGGGGCCCAGGATATAATTCACCCCTCCACTTT | TRBJ1-6 | TRBV7-2 | few | .
CASSPLQGGDSYEQYF | TGTGCCAGCAGCCCATTACAGGGGGGGGACTCCTACGAGCAGTACTTC | TRBJ2-7 | TRBV7-9 | . | .
CASSFQGASTGELFF | TGTGCCAGCAGCTTTCAGGGGGCTTCGACCGGGGAGCTGTTTTTT | TRBJ2-2 | TRBV7-3 | many | TRBD1
CASSYDHGAQQYF | TGTGCCAGCAGTTACGATCACGGGGCTCAGCAGTACTTC | TRBJ2-7 | TRBV6-5 | . | .
CASSLGGGLSYEQYF | TGTGCCAGCAGTTTGGGGGGGGGCCTTTCCTACGAGCAGTACTTC | TRBJ2-7 | TRBV28 | many | .
CASSLAGAATTNEKLFF | TGTGCCAGCAGCTTAGCAGGGGCCGCTACAACTAATGAAAAACTGTTTTTT | TRBJ1-4 | TRBV7-2 | . | .
CASRRYRAGNSPLHF | TGTGCCAGCAGACGGTACAGGGCAGGGAATTCACCCCTCCACTTT | TRBJ1-6 | TRBV6-5 | . | .
CASSFERGPPERNQPQHF | TGTGCCAGCAGCTTCGAACGGGGCCCACCGGAGCGCAATCAGCCCCAGCATTTT | TRBJ1-5 | TRBV7-9 | few | .
CASSPPPGGRGKSGYTF | TGTGCCAGCAGCCCCCCCCCGGGAGGGCGCGGAAAATCGGGCTACACCTTC | TRBJ1-2 | TRBV7-2 | . | .
CASSYGVGDGYTF | TGTGCCAGCAGTTACGGGGTCGGGGATGGCTACACCTTC | TRBJ1-2 | TRBV6-6 | . | .
CASSPGQGRGYGYTF | TGTGCCAGCAGCCCCGGACAGGGTAGGGGGTATGGCTACACCTTC | TRBJ1-2 | TRBV7-2 | many | TRBD1
CASSQAPVGPGELFF | TGCGCCAGCAGCCAAGCTCCGGTGGGGCCCGGGGAGCTGTTTTTT | TRBJ2-2 | TRBV4-1 | . | .
CATRGGNTDTQYF | TGTGCCACCAGGGGGGGGAACACAGATACGCAGTATTTT | TRBJ2-3 | TRBV15 | . | TRBD2
CASRLGSSYEQYF | TGTGCCAGCAGGTTGGGAAGCTCCTACGAGCAGTACTTC | TRBJ2-7 | TRBV12-3/TRBV12-4 | many | .
CSARDPHSVSQYF | TGCAGTGCTAGAGATCCTCACTCTGTGAGCCAGTACTTC | TRBJ2-7 | TRBV20-1 | . | .
CAIREDLSTDTQYF | TGTGCCATCAGGGAGGACTTATCCACAGATACGCAGTATTTT | TRBJ2-3 | TRBV10-3 | many | .
CASSQGAGRGEQFF | TGCGCCAGCAGCCAAGGGGCTGGCCGAGGGGAGCAGTTCTTC | TRBJ2-1 | TRBV4-1 | . | .
CASSPLLDSPLHF | TGTGCCAGCAGCCCTTTACTAGATTCACCCCTCCACTTT | TRBJ1-6 | TRBV11-2 | . | .
CASSDLQGPYEQYF | TGTGCCAGCAGTGATCTCCAGGGTCCGTACGAGCAGTACTTC | TRBJ2-7 | TRBV2 | . | .
CASSPRVTANTEAFF | TGTGCCAGCAGCCCAAGAGTCACGGCGAACACTGAAGCTTTCTTT | TRBJ1-1 | TRBV4-2 | . | .
CAISLRGLMDTQYF | TGTGCCATCAGTCTTCGGGGCTTAATGGATACGCAGTATTTT | TRBJ2-3 | TRBV10-3 | many | .
CASSSARGTETFF | TGTGCCAGCAGCTCAGCGAGGGGGACTGAAACTTTCTTT | TRBJ1-1 | TRBV7-3 | . | .
CASSLDDSYEQYF | TGTGCCAGCAGCTTGGACGACTCCTACGAGCAGTACTTC | TRBJ2-7 | TRBV21-1 | few | .
CASSGRDRLADTQYF | TGTGCCAGCAGCGGCCGGGACAGACTAGCAGATACGCAGTATTTT | TRBJ2-3 | TRBV7-2 | . | .